The 27 T cell receptor beta chains below come from one sample, sequenced in a study of Ad26.COV2.S vaccination and SARS-CoV-2 variants. Specified treatment: 19 received Ad26.COV2.S at low or high dose, single or two shots; a few received placebo; per-sample allocation not given. Sampling was done on day 63 after the first vaccine or placebo injection. Produced via immunoSEQ multiplex PCR; TCRdb's table is partial and in-frame only. The sample lists about 480,000 clones; around 88% were seen once. The sample here was peripheral blood, taken in a trial of Ad26.COV2.S vaccine versus placebo. The origin of the receptors is a person aged 18-60 years who received the Ad26.COV2.S COVID-19 vaccine or a placebo.

The chain carries TRBV7-2 and TRBJ2-1; 15 bases align to TRBD2. Trimming cost V 5 bases and J 8 bases; bases outside gene matches: 10. CDR1 and CDR2 (germline): SGHTA, FQGNSA. This CDR3 is built from 17 residues. This chain's CDR3 is CASSQRPGLAGGYEQFF. CDR3 nucleotides: TGTGCCAGCAGCCAAAGACCGGGACTAGCGGGAGGCTATGAGCAGTTCTTC.

The V and J genes are TRBV11-2 and TRBJ1-1; 10 bases are a match to TRBD1. With V trimmed by 1 base and J by 1 base, 3 bases remained unmatched. Germline-derived CDR1 and CDR2 are SGHAT and FQNNGV. The CDR3 is 16 residues long. The CDR3: CASSLGGQGRNTEAFF. CDR3 nucleotides: TGTGCCAGCAGCTTAGGGGGACAGGGGCGGAACACTGAAGCTTTCTTT.

CDR3 sequence reads: CAISDAAGAGTGELFF. The CDR3 bases are TGTGCCATCAGTGACGCAGCGGGAGCGGGTACCGGGGAGCTGTTTTTT. V usage is TRBV10-3 and J usage is TRBJ2-2; the match to TRBD2 covers 8 bases. CDR3 length: 16 residues. The trim removed 3 bases at V and 5 bases at J, leaving 8 bases unmatched. Germline CDR1 reads ENHRY; CDR2 reads SYGVKD.

The genes are TRBV19 and TRBJ2-7; TRBD1 or TRBD2 may be the D gene (5 bases each). Germline V lookup: CDR1 LNHDA, CDR2 SQIVND (reference sequence). This CDR3 region has 13 residues. Trimming pared 3 bases from V and 7 bases from J, leaving 13 bases between. The CDR3 spells CASSIRESWEQYF. The CDR3 region has the DNA TGTGCCAGTAGTATCAGGGAGAGCTGGGAGCAGTACTTC.

This clone has a single count. V and J are TRBV6-2 or TRBV6-3 and TRBJ2-1; D is unclear. Deletions cut 6 bases from V and 8 bases from J, with 14 bases between. The CDR3 runs to 13 residues. The germline CDR1 and CDR2 sequences are MNHEY and SVGEGT. The CDR3 is CASSPTSFYEQFF. CDR3 DNA: TGTGCCAGCAGCCCGACGTCCTTCTATGAGCAGTTCTTC.

This clone was seen once. The chain couples TRBV28 to TRBJ2-1; D possibly corresponds to TRBD2 (6 bases). V was shortened by 6 bases and J by 8 bases, with 20 bases between the two germline ends. Germline V gives CDR1 MDHEN, CDR2 SYDVKM. The CDR3 totals 15 residues. The CDR3 protein is CASSLGRLGSDEQFF. DNA of the CDR3: TGTGCCAGCAGCCTCGGAAGACTAGGTTCAGATGAGCAGTTCTTC. Full variable domain (missing parts from reference TRBV28 and TRBJ2-1): DVKVTQSSRYLVKRTGEKVFLECVQDMDHENMFWYRQDPGLGLRLIYFSYDVKMKEKGDIPEGYSVSREKKERFSLILESASTNQTSMYLCASSLGRLGSDEQFFGPGTRLTVL.

The chain is built from TRBV7-9 and TRBJ1-4; 8 nucleotides match TRBD1. This CDR3 spans 14 amino acids. Trimming at V came to 3 bases and at J to 5 bases, leaving 2 bases not matched to a gene. Germline values: CDR1 SEHNR, CDR2 FQNEAQ (reference sequence). This CDR3 reads CASSLGQVNEKLFF. For the CDR3, the DNA is TGTGCCAGCAGCTTGGGACAGGTCAATGAAAAACTGTTTTTT.

This clone appeared a single time. The CDR3 reads CASSQERRGVQFF. The DNA for the CDR3 is TGTGCCAGCAGCCAAGAGAGGCGAGGCGTGCAGTTCTTC. The gene calls are TRBV14 and TRBJ2-1; unclear D gene. This CDR3 contains 13 residues. The germline CDR1 and CDR2 sequences are SGHDN and FVKESK. The V gene lost 0 bases and the J gene lost 12 bases, with 12 bases spanning the gap.

The CDR3 loop is CASTQDSYYGYTF. The CDR3 DNA follows: TGTGCCAGCACCCAGGACAGCTACTATGGCTACACCTTC. The chain uses TRBV2 and TRBJ1-2; the D gene is possibly TRBD1 (6 bases). The germline V gene encodes CDR1 SNHLY and CDR2 FYNNEI. V was shortened by 7 bases and J by 3 bases, with 12 bases between the two germline ends. The CDR3 is 13 amino acids.

The J gene is TRBJ2-6, the V gene TRBV27; D not resolved. Per the germline V gene, CDR1 is MNHEY and CDR2 is SMNVEV (reference sequence). The CDR3 has 16 amino acids. Between the trimmed V and J ends, which lost 3 bases and 0 bases, there was a span of 9 bases. In nucleotides, the CDR3 is TGTGCCAGCAGTTTGTTTTCCGGCTCTGGGGCCAACGTCCTGACTTTC. This gives the protein CASSLFSGSGANVLTF.

The rearrangement joins TRBV28 to TRBJ2-6; the match to TRBD2 covers 8 bases. Trimming removed 5 bases from V and 0 bases from J; junction bases left unmatched: 0. There are 15 residues in the CDR3. Germline V gene sequence: CDR1 MDHEN, CDR2 SYDVKM. Here the CDR3 reads CASSAGGSGANVLTF. For the CDR3, the DNA is TGTGCCAGCAGTGCGGGGGGCTCTGGGGCCAACGTCCTGACTTTC.

The chain couples TRBV2 to TRBJ2-2; 9 bases map to TRBD1. Germline CDR1 reads SNHLY; CDR2 reads FYNNEI. The CDR3 has 15 residues. J gave up 0 bases and V 7 bases, and 3 bases lay outside the gene matches. The CDR3 region has the DNA TGTGCCAGCATCCGGGACAGGGCGAACACCGGGGAGCTGTTTTTT. Translating gives CASIRDRANTGELFF.

This chain uses TRBV30 with TRBJ2-1; maybe TRBD1 (5 bases). CDR3 length: 13 amino acids. CDR1 and CDR2 (germline): GTSNPN, SVGIG (reference sequence). V was pared by 4 bases and J by 6 bases, with 13 bases between. In nucleotides, the CDR3 is TGTGCCTGGAAAGGGCTGGGGCGCAATGAGCAGTTCTTC. Translated: CAWKGLGRNEQFF. Combining the CDR3 with reference TRBV30 and TRBJ2-1 gives the whole variable domain SQTIHQWPATLVQPVGSPLSLECTVEGTSNPNLYWYRQAAGRGLQLLFYSVGIGQISSEVPQNLSASRPQDRQFILSSKKLLLSDSGFYLCAWKGLGRNEQFFGPGTRLTVL.

The rearrangement joins TRBV5-1 to TRBJ2-3; D is uncertain. Trimming pared 5 bases from V and 4 bases from J, leaving 14 bases between. The CDR3 is made up of 14 amino acids. Germline V gene lookup returns CDR1 SGHRS and CDR2 YFSETQ. In nucleotides, the CDR3 is TGCGCCAGCAGGGGGATGGTTTTTGCAGATACGCAGTATTTT. Its protein product is CASRGMVFADTQYF.

The gene calls are TRBV7-2 and TRBJ2-7; tentative D call: TRBD1 (6 bases). Looked up from germline, CDR1 is SGHTA and CDR2 is FQGNSA. This CDR3 comprises 14 residues. Trimming left V 1 base short and J 6 bases short, with 13 bases between. The CDR3 loop reads CASSLGEPGVEQYF. In nucleotides, the CDR3 is TGTGCCAGCAGCTTAGGGGAGCCAGGGGTCGAGCAGTACTTC.

The chain carries TRBV27 and TRBJ2-7, with a possible D match to TRBD1 (6 bases). V lost 4 bases and J lost 1, with 17 bases in between. Germline assignment: CDR1 MNHEY and CDR2 SMNVEV (reference sequence). CDR3 size: 16 residues. CDR3: CASSSRTDLPSYEQYF. The CDR3 DNA sequence: TGTGCCAGCAGTTCCCGGACAGACCTACCGTCCTACGAGCAGTACTTC.

This chain links TRBV30 with TRBJ2-5; a weak D match, TRBD1 (5 bases). V dropped 0 bases and J dropped 0 bases, with 20 bases sitting between them. There are 18 residues in the CDR3. CDR1 and CDR2 (germline): GTSNPN, SVGIG (reference sequence). CDR3 sequence reads: CAWSVLDIWAGYQETQYF. Written as DNA, the CDR3 is TGTGCCTGGAGTGTATTAGATATATGGGCAGGGTACCAAGAGACCCAGTACTTC.

The V and J genes are TRBV5-1 and TRBJ1-6; no reliable D call. The V and J ends lost 0 bases and 10 bases respectively, with 11 bases between them. The CDR3 extends over 14 amino acids. Germline CDR1 is SGHRS and CDR2 is YFSETQ. CDR3 loop: CASSLGQLDSPLHF. The CDR3 DNA reads as TGCGCCAGCAGCTTGGGGCAGTTAGACTCACCCCTCCACTTT. The full variable domain, in which reference TRBV5-1 and TRBJ1-6 provide the parts outside the CDR3, is KAGVTQTPRYLIKTRGQQVTLSCSPISGHRSVSWYQQTPGQGLQFLFEYFSETQRNKGNFPGRFSGRQFSNSRSEMNVSTLELGDSALYLCASSLGQLDSPLHFGNGTRLTVT.

Points on this clone: A junction end diverges from the germline sequence, so it may reflect a read error. The chain combines TRBV2 with TRBJ1-5, with 8 bases matching TRBD1. The CDR3 has 15 amino acids. CDR1 is SNHLY and CDR2 is FYNNEI in the germline V gene. CDR3 protein: CASREGQGWNQPQHF. In nucleotides, the CDR3 is TGTGCCAGCAGAGAAGGACAGGGATGGAATCAGCCCCAGCATTTT.

DNA for the CDR3: TGTGCCAGCAGCAAAGACCCCCCCAGGGGCAGCTCCTACGAGCAGTACTTC. Translation gives CASSKDPPRGSSYEQYF. The J gene is TRBJ2-7, the V gene TRBV21-1; the table's D call, TRBD1, has no DNA check behind it. TRBV21-1 is an annotated pseudogene. This CDR3 comprises 17 residues.

V usage is TRBV19 and J usage is TRBJ2-5, with 7 bases fitting TRBD2. The CDR3 extends over 15 amino acids. CDR1 is LNHDA and CDR2 is SQIVND in the germline V gene (reference sequence). J gave up 1 base and V 3 bases, and 5 bases lay outside the gene matches. The CDR3 region has the DNA TGTGCCAGTAGTATGGTGGGGGGGAGCCAAGAGACCCAGTACTTC. The encoded protein is CASSMVGGSQETQYF.

This clone was observed a single time. Other nucleotide sequences in the sample specify the same CDR3. The genes are TRBV9 and TRBJ2-6, with D unclear. CDR1 and CDR2 (germline): SGDLS, YYNGEE. The CDR3 runs 15 residues. Trimming shortened V by 0 bases and J by 0 bases, and 4 bases separated the two germline ends. CDR3 residues: CASSVAVSGANVLTF. The CDR3 nucleotides are TGTGCCAGCAGCGTAGCCGTCTCTGGGGCCAACGTCCTGACTTTC. Full variable domain (missing parts from reference TRBV9 and TRBJ2-6): DSGVTQTPKHLITATGQRVTLRCSPRSGDLSVYWYQQSLDQGLQFLIQYYNGEERAKGNILERFSAQQFPDLHSELNLSSLELGDSALYFCASSVAVSGANVLTFGAGSRLTVL.

The J gene is TRBJ2-7, the V gene TRBV19; either TRBD1 or TRBD2 may supply D (5 bases each). V gave up 5 bases and J gave up 6 bases, with 14 bases separating them. Germline V lookup: CDR1 LNHDA, CDR2 SQIVND (reference sequence). The CDR3 length is 13 residues. The CDR3 sequence: CASSATWGSEQYF. In DNA form, the CDR3 reads TGTGCCAGTAGTGCCACCTGGGGGTCCGAGCAGTACTTC.

The genes are TRBV29-1 and TRBJ2-1; possibly TRBD1 or TRBD2 for D (5 bases each). There are 16 residues in the CDR3. Looked up from germline, CDR1 is SQVTM and CDR2 is ANQGSEA. V dropped 1 base and J dropped 10 bases, with 23 bases sitting between them. The CDR3: CSVEVRGTGLLREQFF. CDR3 in DNA: TGCAGCGTTGAAGTGAGGGGTACCGGGCTCCTTAGGGAGCAGTTCTTC.

This sequence joins TRBV5-5 and TRBJ2-3; D possibly uses TRBD1 or TRBD2 (5 bases each). V was trimmed by 3 bases and J by 5 bases, leaving 13 bases between them. Germline assignment: CDR1 SGHKS and CDR2 YYEKEE (reference sequence). This CDR3 contains 14 residues. The CDR3 DNA follows: TGTGCCAGCAGCTGGGGGTCAGAGGGAGATACGCAGTATTTT. Residues: CASSWGSEGDTQYF. Variable domain in full (rest from reference TRBV5-5 and TRBJ2-3): DAGVTQSPTHLIKTRGQQVTLRCSPISGHKSVSWYQQVLGQGPQFIFQYYEKEERGRGNFPDRFSARQFPNYSSELNVNALLLGDSALYLCASSWGSEGDTQYFGPGTRLTVL.

This clone came up a few times. This sequence joins TRBV28 and TRBJ2-7; 9 nucleotides match TRBD2. The ends lost 4 bases at V and 0 bases at J; junction bases unmatched: 10. The V gene's germline CDR1 is MDHEN and CDR2 SYDVKM. The CDR3 is made up of 17 amino acids. The DNA for the CDR3 is TGTGCCAGCAGTTCCCTCCGTAGCGGGAGCCTCTCCTACGAGCAGTACTTC. Translation: CASSSLRSGSLSYEQYF. Looking up the rest from reference TRBV28 and TRBJ2-7 gives the full variable domain: DVKVTQSSRYLVKRTGEKVFLECVQDMDHENMFWYRQDPGLGLRLIYFSYDVKMKEKGDIPEGYSVSREKKERFSLILESASTNQTSMYLCASSSLRSGSLSYEQYFGPGTRLTVT.

The chain combines TRBV5-6 with TRBJ2-3; a weak D match, TRBD1 (5 bases). V was pared by 6 bases and J by 7 bases, with 21 bases between. This CDR3 is 15 amino acids long. The germline gives CDR1 SGHDT, CDR2 YYEEEE. The CDR3 reads CASTQHTGGGHTQYF. In DNA, the CDR3 is TGTGCCAGCACCCAGCATACAGGTGGTGGGCATACGCAGTATTTT.